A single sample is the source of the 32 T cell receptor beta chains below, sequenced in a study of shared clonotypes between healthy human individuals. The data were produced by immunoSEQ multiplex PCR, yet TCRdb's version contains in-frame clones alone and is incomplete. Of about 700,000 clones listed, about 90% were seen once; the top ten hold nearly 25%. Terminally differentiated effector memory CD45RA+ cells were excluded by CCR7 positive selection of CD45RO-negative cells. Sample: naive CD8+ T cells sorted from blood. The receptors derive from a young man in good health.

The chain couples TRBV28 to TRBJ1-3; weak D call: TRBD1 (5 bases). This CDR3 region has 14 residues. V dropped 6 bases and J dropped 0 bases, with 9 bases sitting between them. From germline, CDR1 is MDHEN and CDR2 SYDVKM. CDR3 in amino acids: CASRTQGSGNTIYF. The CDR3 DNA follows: TGTGCCAGCAGAACCCAGGGCTCTGGAAACACCATATATTTT.

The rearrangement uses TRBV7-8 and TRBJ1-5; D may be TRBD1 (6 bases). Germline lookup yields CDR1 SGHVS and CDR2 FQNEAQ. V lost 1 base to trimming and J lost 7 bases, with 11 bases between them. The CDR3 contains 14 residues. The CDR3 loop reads CASSLEGGWQPQHF. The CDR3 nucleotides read TGTGCCAGCAGCTTAGAGGGGGGGTGGCAGCCCCAGCATTTT.

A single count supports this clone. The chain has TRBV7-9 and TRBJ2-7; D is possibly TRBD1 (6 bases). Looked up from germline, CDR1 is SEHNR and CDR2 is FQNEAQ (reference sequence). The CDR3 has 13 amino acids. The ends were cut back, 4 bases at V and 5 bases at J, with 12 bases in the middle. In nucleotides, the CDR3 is TGTGCCAGCAGCTCGTCAGGGGATCACGAGCAGTACTTC. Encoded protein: CASSSSGDHEQYF. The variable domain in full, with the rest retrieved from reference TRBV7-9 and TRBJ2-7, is DTGVSQNPRHKITKRGQNVTFRCDPISEHNRLYWYRQTLGQGPEFLTYFQNEAQLEKSRLLSDRFSAERPKGSFSTLEIQRTEQGDSAMYLCASSSSGDHEQYFGPGTRLTVT.

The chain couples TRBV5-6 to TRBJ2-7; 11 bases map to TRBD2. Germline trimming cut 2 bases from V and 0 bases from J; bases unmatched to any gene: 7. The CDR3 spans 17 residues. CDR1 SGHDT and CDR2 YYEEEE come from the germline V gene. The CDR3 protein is CASSFGASGRSSYEQYF. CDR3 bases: TGTGCCAGCAGCTTTGGGGCTAGCGGGAGGAGCTCCTACGAGCAGTACTTC.

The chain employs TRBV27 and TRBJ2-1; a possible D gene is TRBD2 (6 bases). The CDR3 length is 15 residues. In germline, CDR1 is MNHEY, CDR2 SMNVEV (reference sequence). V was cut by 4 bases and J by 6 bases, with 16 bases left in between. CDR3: CASSSVGAGGNEQFF. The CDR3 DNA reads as TGTGCCAGCAGTTCAGTGGGAGCCGGGGGCAATGAGCAGTTCTTC.

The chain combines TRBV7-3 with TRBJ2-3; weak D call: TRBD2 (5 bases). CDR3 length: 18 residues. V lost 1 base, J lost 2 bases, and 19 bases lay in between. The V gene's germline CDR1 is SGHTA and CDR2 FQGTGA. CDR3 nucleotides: TGTGCCAGCAGCTTAAGCGGAAGAATAGCGAGCCACACAGATACGCAGTATTTT. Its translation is CASSLSGRIASHTDTQYF.

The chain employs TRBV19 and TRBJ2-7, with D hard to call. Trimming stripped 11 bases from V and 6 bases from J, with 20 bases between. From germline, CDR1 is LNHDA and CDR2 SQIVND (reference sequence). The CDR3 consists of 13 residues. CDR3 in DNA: TGTGCCTCTAAGGGCAGAAATACTCGCGAGCAGTACTTC. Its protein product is CASKGRNTREQYF.

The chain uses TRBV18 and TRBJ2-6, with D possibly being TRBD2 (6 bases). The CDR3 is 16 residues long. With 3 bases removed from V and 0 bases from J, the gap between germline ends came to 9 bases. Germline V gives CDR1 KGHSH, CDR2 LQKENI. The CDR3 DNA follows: TGTGCCAGCTCACCGAGGGGACTCTCTGGGGCCAACGTCCTGACTTTC. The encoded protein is CASSPRGLSGANVLTF.

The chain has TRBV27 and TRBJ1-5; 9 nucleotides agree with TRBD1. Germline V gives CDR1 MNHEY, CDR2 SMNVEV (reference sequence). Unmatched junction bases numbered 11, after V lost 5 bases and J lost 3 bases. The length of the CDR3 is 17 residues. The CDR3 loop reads CASSPYGGQGPNQPQHF. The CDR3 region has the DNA TGTGCCAGCAGTCCATACGGGGGACAGGGACCCAATCAGCCCCAGCATTTT.

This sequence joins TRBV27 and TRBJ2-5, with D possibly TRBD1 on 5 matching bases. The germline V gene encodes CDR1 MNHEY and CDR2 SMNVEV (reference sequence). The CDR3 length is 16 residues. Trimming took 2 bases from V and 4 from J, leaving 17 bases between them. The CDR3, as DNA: TGTGCCAGCAGTTTACAGAATCAGGGCACAGGAGAGACCCAGTACTTC. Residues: CASSLQNQGTGETQYF.

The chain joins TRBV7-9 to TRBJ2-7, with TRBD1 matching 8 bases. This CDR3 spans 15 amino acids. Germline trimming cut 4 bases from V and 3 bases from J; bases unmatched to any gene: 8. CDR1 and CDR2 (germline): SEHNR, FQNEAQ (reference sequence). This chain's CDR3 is CASSSPTGAVYEQYF. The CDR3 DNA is TGTGCCAGCAGCTCCCCGACAGGGGCAGTCTACGAGCAGTACTTC.

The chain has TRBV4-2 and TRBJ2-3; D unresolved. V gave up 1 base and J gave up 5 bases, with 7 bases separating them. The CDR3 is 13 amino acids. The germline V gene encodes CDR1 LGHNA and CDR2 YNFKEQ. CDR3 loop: CASSQVPGDTQYF. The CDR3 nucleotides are TGTGCCAGCAGCCAAGTTCCGGGAGATACGCAGTATTTT.

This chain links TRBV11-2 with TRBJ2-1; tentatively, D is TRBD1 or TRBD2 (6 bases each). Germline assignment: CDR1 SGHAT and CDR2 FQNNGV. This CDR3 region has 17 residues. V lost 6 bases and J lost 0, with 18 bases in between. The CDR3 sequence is CASRRAWGANSYNEQFF. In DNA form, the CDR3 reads TGTGCCAGCAGGAGGGCGTGGGGGGCAAACTCCTACAATGAGCAGTTCTTC.

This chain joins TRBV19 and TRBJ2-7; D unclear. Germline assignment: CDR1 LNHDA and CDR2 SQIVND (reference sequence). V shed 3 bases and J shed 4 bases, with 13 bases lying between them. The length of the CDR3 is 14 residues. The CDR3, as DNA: TGTGCCAGTAGTATTGGGCAGTTGGGATACGAGCAGTACTTC. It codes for CASSIGQLGYEQYF.

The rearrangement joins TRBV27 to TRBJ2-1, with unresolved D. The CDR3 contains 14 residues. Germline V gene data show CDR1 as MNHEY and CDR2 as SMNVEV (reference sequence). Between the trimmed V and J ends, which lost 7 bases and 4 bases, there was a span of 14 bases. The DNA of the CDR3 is TGTGCCAGCATGGGTTTGGGCCGGTACAATGAGCAGTTCTTC. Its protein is CASMGLGRYNEQFF.

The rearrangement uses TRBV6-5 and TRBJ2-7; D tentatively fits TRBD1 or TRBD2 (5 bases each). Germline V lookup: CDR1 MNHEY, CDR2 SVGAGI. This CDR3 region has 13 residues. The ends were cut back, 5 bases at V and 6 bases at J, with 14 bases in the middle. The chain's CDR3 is CASSPGWGSEQYF. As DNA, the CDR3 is TGTGCCAGCAGTCCCGGTTGGGGGTCCGAGCAGTACTTC.

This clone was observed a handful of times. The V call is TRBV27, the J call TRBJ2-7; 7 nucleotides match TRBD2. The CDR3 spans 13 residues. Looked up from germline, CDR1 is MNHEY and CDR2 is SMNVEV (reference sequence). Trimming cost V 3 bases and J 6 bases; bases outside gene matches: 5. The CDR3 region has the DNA TGTGCCAGCAGTTTGGGAGGGCGGTTCGAGCAGTACTTC. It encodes CASSLGGRFEQYF.

The CDR3 loop reads CASSLEANYGYTF. CDR3 DNA sequence: TGTGCCAGCAGCTTGGAAGCGAACTATGGCTACACCTTC. The V gene is TRBV5-6, the J gene TRBJ1-2; D call uncertain. The CDR3 extends over 13 amino acids. Germline V lookup: CDR1 SGHDT, CDR2 YYEEEE. V dropped 0 bases and J dropped 2 bases, with 5 bases sitting between them. The full variable domain, in which reference TRBV5-6 and TRBJ1-2 provide the parts outside the CDR3, is DAGVTQSPTHLIKTRGQQVTLRCSPKSGHDTVSWYQQALGQGPQFIFQYYEEEERQRGNFPDRFSGHQFPNYSSELNVNALLLGDSALYLCASSLEANYGYTFGSGTRLTVV.

The CDR3 is CASSPHVDEQFF. In DNA form, the CDR3 reads TGTGCCAGCAGCCCCCATGTGGATGAGCAGTTCTTC. The chain carries TRBV9 and TRBJ2-1, with D unclear. CDR1 is SGDLS, CDR2 YYNGEE, per germline. With 4 bases removed from V and 8 bases from J, the gap between germline ends came to 10 bases. This CDR3 is built from 12 residues.

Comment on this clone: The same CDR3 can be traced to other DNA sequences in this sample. The CDR3 protein is CASSYGGTGELFF. Written as DNA, the CDR3 is TGTGCCAGCAGTTATGGGGGGACCGGGGAGCTGTTTTTT. V and J are TRBV6-5 and TRBJ2-2; D perhaps matches TRBD2 (6 bases). The CDR3 runs to 13 residues. Germline V gene lookup returns CDR1 MNHEY and CDR2 SVGAGI. The V gene lost 3 bases and the J gene lost 5 bases, with 7 bases spanning the gap.

As DNA, the CDR3 is TGTGCCAGTAGTGGGGGACTAGCTAGCTCCTACAATGAGCAGTTCTTC. This gives the protein CASSGGLASSYNEQFF. The gene calls are TRBV19 and TRBJ2-1, with 9 bases lining up with TRBD2. The germline gives CDR1 LNHDA, CDR2 SQIVND (reference sequence). J lost 0 bases, V lost 5 bases, and 5 bases had no gene match. CDR3 length: 16 residues.

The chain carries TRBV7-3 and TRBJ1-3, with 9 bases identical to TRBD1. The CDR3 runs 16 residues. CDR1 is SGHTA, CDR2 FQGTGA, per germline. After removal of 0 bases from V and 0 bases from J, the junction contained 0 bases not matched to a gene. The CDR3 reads CASSLTGQGSGNTIYF. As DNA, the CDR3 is TGTGCCAGCAGCTTAACGGGACAGGGCTCTGGAAACACCATATATTTT.

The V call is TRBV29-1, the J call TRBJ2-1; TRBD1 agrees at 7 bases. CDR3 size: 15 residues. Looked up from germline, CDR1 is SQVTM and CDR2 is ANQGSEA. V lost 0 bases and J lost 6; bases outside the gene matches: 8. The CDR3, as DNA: TGCAGCGTTGAAGAGCCAACCGGGACAGCCAATGAGCAGTTCTTC. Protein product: CSVEEPTGTANEQFF.

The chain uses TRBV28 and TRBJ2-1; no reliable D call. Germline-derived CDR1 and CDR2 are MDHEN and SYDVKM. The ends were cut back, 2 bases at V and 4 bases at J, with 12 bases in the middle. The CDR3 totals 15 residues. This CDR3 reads CASSLAGVGYNEQFF. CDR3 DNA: TGTGCCAGCAGTTTAGCTGGAGTAGGGTACAATGAGCAGTTCTTC.

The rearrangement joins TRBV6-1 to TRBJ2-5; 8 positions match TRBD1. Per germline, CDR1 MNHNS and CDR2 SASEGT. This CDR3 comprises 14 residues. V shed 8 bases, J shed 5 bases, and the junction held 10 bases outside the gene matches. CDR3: CASGFQGAPETQYF. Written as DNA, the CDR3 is TGTGCCAGCGGTTTCCAGGGGGCACCGGAGACCCAGTACTTC.

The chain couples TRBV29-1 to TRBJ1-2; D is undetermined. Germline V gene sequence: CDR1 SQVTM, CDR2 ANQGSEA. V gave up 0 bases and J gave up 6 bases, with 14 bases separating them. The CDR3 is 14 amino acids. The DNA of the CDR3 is TGCAGCGTTGAAGATAGGGTGGGGTGGGATGGCTACACCTTC. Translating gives CSVEDRVGWDGYTF.

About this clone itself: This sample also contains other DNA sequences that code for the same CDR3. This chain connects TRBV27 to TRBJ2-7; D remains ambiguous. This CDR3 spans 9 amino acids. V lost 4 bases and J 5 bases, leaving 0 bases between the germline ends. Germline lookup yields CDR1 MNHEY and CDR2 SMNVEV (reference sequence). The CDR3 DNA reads TGTGCCAGCAGTTACGAGCAGTACTTC. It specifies CASSYEQYF.

CDR3 in amino acids: CASSQWDSSYEQYF. The CDR3 DNA reads as TGTGCCAGCAGCCAATGGGACAGCTCCTACGAGCAGTACTTC. This sequence joins TRBV7-9 and TRBJ2-7, with 7 nucleotides matching TRBD1. Trimming cost V 5 bases and J 0 bases; bases outside gene matches: 4. The CDR3 is made up of 14 amino acids. CDR1 is SEHNR, CDR2 FQNEAQ, per germline (reference sequence).

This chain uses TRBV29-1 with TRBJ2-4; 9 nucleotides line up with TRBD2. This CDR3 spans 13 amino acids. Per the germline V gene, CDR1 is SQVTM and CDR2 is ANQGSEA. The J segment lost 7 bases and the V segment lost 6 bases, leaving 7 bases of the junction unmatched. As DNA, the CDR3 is TGCAGCGTATTAGCGGGAGTATCCAACATTCAGTACTTC. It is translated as CSVLAGVSNIQYF.

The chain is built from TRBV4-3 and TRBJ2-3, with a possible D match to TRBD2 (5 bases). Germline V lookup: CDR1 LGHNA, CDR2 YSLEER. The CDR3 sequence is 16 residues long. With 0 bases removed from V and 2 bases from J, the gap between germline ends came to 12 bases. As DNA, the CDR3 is TGCGCCAGCAGCCAAGATGGTGGACTCCACACAGATACGCAGTATTTT. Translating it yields CASSQDGGLHTDTQYF.

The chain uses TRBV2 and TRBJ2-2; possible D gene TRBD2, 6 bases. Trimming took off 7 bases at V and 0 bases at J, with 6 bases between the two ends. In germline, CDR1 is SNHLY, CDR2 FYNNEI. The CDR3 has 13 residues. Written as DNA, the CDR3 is TGTGCCAGCACGGGAGCGAACACCGGGGAGCTGTTTTTT. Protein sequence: CASTGANTGELFF.

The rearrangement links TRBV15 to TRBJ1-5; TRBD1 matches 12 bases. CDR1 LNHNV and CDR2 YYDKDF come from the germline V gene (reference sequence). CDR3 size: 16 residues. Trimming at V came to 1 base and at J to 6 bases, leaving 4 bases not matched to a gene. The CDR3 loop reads CATSRAGTGGTQPQHF. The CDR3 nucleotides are TGTGCCACCAGCAGAGCCGGGACAGGGGGCACTCAGCCCCAGCATTTT.